The 10 T cell receptor beta chains presented below share a single source sample, sequenced in a study of CD8 T cells in ankylosing spondylitis (dated by TCRdb to about 2017). Beyond this particular receptor, the publication reports: A TCR beta motif of 7 or 8 highly homologous amino acid variants appeared characteristic of blood from ankylosing spondylitis patients.

The library was generated by 5' RACE. Sequencing relied on an Illumina HiSeq 2500. In TCRdb, the public reads were trimmed at Q25 with fastp and aligned with MiXCR, with productive beta chains retained. Duplicate CDR3 protein sequences are folded into a single record with the most common DNA and genes. Counted in this sample were about 480,000 distinct CDR3 sequences; 15% to 20% of them appeared once. In total, the top ten clones hold 1% of the sample. The antigens these receptors bind are not known. Sequenced sample: blood, either unsorted or a sorted T cell fraction (not recorded which). Receptor source: a male donor with ankylosing spondylitis.

The chain employs TRBV21-1 and TRBJ2-1; the tabulated D call, TRBD1, remains unverified against the DNA. TRBV21-1 is shown as a pseudogene. The CDR3 has 14 amino acids. This CDR3 reads CASSKEGGHGFQFF. CDR3 bases: TGTGCCAGCAGCAAAGAGGGGGGCCACGGGTTTCAGTTCTTC.

The chain has TRBV7-9 and TRBJ2-5; 9 bases fit TRBD2. V trimming: 4 bases; J trimming: 5 bases; junction bases outside the gene matches: 8. This CDR3 contains 15 residues. Germline values: CDR1 SEHNR, CDR2 FQNEAQ (reference sequence). The CDR3 region is CASSSGTSSAETQYF. As DNA, the CDR3 is TGTGCCAGCAGCTCGGGGACTAGCAGTGCGGAGACCCAGTACTTC.

This clonotype was detected only a few times. V usage is TRBV24-1 and J usage is TRBJ2-3; D may be TRBD1 (5 bases). Per the germline V gene, CDR1 is KGHDR and CDR2 is SFDVKD. Trimming removed 1 base from V and 1 base from J, with 11 bases in between. The CDR3 covers 16 residues. In DNA form, the CDR3 reads TGTGCCACCAGTGATTTCTCCAGGGAAGGCACAGATACGCAGTATTTT. This translates into CATSDFSREGTDTQYF.

The rearrangement links TRBV5-6 to TRBJ2-3; D is possibly TRBD2 (7 bases). V was trimmed by 5 bases and J by 4 bases, leaving 26 bases between them. The germline CDR1 and CDR2 sequences are SGHDT and YYEEEE. The CDR3 totals 18 residues. The CDR3 spells CASRLPLQRGGGSDTQYF. CDR3 bases: TGTGCCAGCAGGTTACCCCTCCAGAGAGGGGGGGGTTCAGATACGCAGTATTTT. Combining the CDR3 with reference TRBV5-6 and TRBJ2-3 gives the whole variable domain DAGVTQSPTHLIKTRGQQVTLRCSPKSGHDTVSWYQQALGQGPQFIFQYYEEEERQRGNFPDRFSGHQFPNYSSELNVNALLLGDSALYLCASRLPLQRGGGSDTQYFGPGTRLTVL.

V is TRBV6-6 and J is TRBJ1-5; D is unresolved. V was clipped by 7 bases and J by 7 bases, with 14 bases between them. CDR1 MNHNY and CDR2 SVGAGI come from the germline V gene (reference sequence). This CDR3 comprises 13 residues. CDR3 nucleotides: TGTGCCAGCACCCCGGAGTATGAGCAGCCCCAGCATTTT. Encoded protein: CASTPEYEQPQHF.

The rearrangement joins TRBV27 to TRBJ2-2, with D unclear. The CDR3 totals 12 residues. From germline, CDR1 is MNHEY and CDR2 SMNVEV (reference sequence). Trimming stripped 9 bases from V and 4 bases from J, with 9 bases between. The CDR3 sequence: CASLGSTGELFF. The DNA of the CDR3 is TGTGCCAGTCTCGGTTCCACCGGGGAGCTGTTTTTT.

This clonotype was seen a handful of times. V is TRBV21-1 and J is TRBJ2-2; the table's D gene call, TRBD1, was not cross checked with the DNA. TRBV21-1 is given as a pseudogene. CDR3 length: 16 residues. This CDR3 is CASSKRGGANTGELFF. The CDR3 DNA is TGTGCCAGCAGCAAAAGGGGGGGAGCGAACACCGGGGAGCTGTTTTTT.

The rearrangement joins TRBV6-1 to TRBJ1-1; 7 bases agree with TRBD1. CDR3 length: 14 amino acids. After removal of 6 bases from V and 1 base from J, the junction contained 5 bases not matched to a gene. In germline, CDR1 is MNHNS, CDR2 SASEGT. CDR3 sequence (DNA): TGTGCCAGCAGACCGGGACAGCCGAACACTGAAGCTTTCTTT. Its protein product is CASRPGQPNTEAFF.

This clonotype has only a few counts. This chain links TRBV19 with TRBJ1-5; TRBD1 is a possible D gene (6 bases). Germline CDR1 and CDR2: LNHDA and SQIVND (reference sequence). This CDR3 spans 15 amino acids. V was shortened by 5 bases and J by 2 bases, with 13 bases between the two germline ends. The CDR3 DNA follows: TGTGCCAGTAGTGAACAGGGAGGAGGCAATCAGCCCCAGCATTTT. Residues: CASSEQGGGNQPQHF.

The chain uses TRBV20-1 and TRBJ1-2; D is unclear. Trimming took 4 bases from V and 8 from J, leaving 17 bases between them. The germline V gene has CDR1 DFQATT and CDR2 SNEGSKA (reference sequence). This CDR3 spans 13 amino acids. The CDR3 coding sequence is TGCAGTGCTAATTTTCGGACGGAGAGGGGCTACACCTTC. This gives the protein CSANFRTERGYTF.